This is a list of T cell receptor beta chains from one sample in a study of blood T cells in healthy people across ages. TCRdb reprocessed the 5' RACE reads via MiXCR and lists one record per CDR3 protein. The sample carries 710,000 or so distinct CDR3 sequences, about 30% recorded once. What was sequenced was blood. These receptors were obtained from a woman aged 80 or over in good health. Each CDR3 is given with its conserved first and last residue. Fields, in order: J gene, V gene, CDR3 protein.

TRBJ1-1 | TRBV6-2/TRBV6-3 | CASILQPGRRTNTEAFF
TRBJ2-5 | TRBV12-3/TRBV12-4 | CASSRLPGETQYF
TRBJ2-3 | TRBV27 | CASSDLAAFTDTQYF
TRBJ2-6 | TRBV9 | CASMSTGGTGANVLTF
TRBJ2-7 | TRBV6-1 | CASSEERQGGEQYF
TRBJ2-7 | TRBV7-2 | CASSHGTGAGEQYF
TRBJ1-1 | TRBV20-1 | CSAEKTRGVNTEAFF
TRBJ2-7 | TRBV7-6 | CASSLVSAEQYF
TRBJ1-2 | TRBV7-9 | CASSLARQGAYGYTF
TRBJ1-2 | TRBV9 | CASSVAAGNIGGYTF
TRBJ1-1 | TRBV2 | CASSELGYTEAFF
TRBJ2-3 | TRBV5-1 | CASSLRVGGPQYF
TRBJ2-5 | TRBV24-1 | CATSDLSGAKETQYF
. | TRBV4-1 | CASSPYGEPYNEQYF
TRBJ2-3 | TRBV7-6 | CASSPGGSGGTDTQYF
TRBJ2-1 | TRBV20-1 | CSAARDRGTQQFF
TRBJ2-4 | TRBV2 | CASSEVRRPWEEAKNIQYF
. | TRBV20-1 | CSASHEQYF
TRBJ2-3 | TRBV7-9 | CASSRTSGRATDTQYF
TRBJ1-1 | TRBV25-1 | CALLIRENTEAFF
TRBJ2-7 | TRBV29-1 | CSVGQALSEQYF
TRBJ2-5 | TRBV15 | CATSRVGEKTQYF
TRBJ2-1 | TRBV9 | CASSVGYQGTYNEQFF
TRBJ2-1 | TRBV20-1 | CSALAGGFFLGGNEQFF
TRBJ2-5 | TRBV7-2 | CASSAGTSGETQYF
TRBJ1-2 | TRBV28 | CASSPSQGIVGYTF
TRBJ2-7 | TRBV5-1 | CASSTVGTGGHEQYF
TRBJ2-5 | TRBV20-1 | CSASGGLAGENEQYF
TRBJ2-5 | TRBV29-1 | CSVVLFGSGETQYF
TRBJ2-3 | TRBV9 | CASSVGRLAGTDTQYF
TRBJ1-5 | TRBV20-1 | CSAHRQNQPQHF
TRBJ1-5 | TRBV6-1 | CASRHSGNQPQHF
TRBJ1-2 | TRBV9 | CASSVTGMEGYGYTF
TRBJ2-7 | TRBV11-2 | CASRYGAGDYEQYF
TRBJ1-6 | TRBV18 | CASSPSTGANSPLHF
TRBJ2-3 | TRBV19 | CASSRRGRGGPGTDTRYF
TRBJ2-4 | TRBV20-1 | CSAVPGGPAKNIQYF
TRBJ2-7 | TRBV19 | CASRAGTINNEQYF
TRBJ1-1 | TRBV6-2/TRBV6-3 | CASSLIGFQGFAEAFF
TRBJ1-1 | TRBV5-6 | CASSLQTDRWDTEAFF
TRBJ2-7 | TRBV9 | CASSTSGARSSYEQYF
TRBJ1-3 | TRBV5-1 | CASCRGESSGNTIYF
TRBJ2-1 | TRBV4-2 | CASSQESSYNEQFF
TRBJ1-1 | TRBV5-5 | CASSPLNTEAFF
TRBJ2-5 | TRBV20-1 | CSARDFQRGYQETQYF
TRBJ2-5 | TRBV20-1 | CSARPLTSGGRETQYF
TRBJ2-3 | TRBV7-2 | CASSFSGASPNTQYF
TRBJ2-4 | TRBV20-1 | CSASRPGQGNIQYF
TRBJ1-1 | TRBV20-1 | CSARRQWDTEAFF
TRBJ2-1 | TRBV4-2 | CASSQDDGGVSYNEQFF
TRBJ2-6 | TRBV21-1 | CASTKRSSGANVLTF
TRBJ1-3 | TRBV9 | CASSVDGSSGNTIYF